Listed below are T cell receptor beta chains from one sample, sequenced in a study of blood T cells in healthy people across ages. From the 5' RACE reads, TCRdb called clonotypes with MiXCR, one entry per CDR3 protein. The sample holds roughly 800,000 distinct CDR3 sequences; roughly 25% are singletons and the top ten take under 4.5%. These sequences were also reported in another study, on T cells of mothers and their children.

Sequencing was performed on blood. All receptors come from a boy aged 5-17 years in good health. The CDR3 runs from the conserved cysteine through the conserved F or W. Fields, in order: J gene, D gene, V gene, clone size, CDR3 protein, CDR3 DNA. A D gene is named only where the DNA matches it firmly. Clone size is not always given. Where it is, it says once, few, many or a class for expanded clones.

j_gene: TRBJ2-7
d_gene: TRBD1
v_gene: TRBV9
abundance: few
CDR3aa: CASSGPGQGRHEQYF
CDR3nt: TGTGCCAGCAGCGGACCGGGACAGGGGCGTCACGAGCAGTACTTC

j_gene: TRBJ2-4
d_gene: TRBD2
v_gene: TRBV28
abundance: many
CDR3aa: CASSVAGGPKNIQYF
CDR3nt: TGTGCCAGCAGTGTAGCGGGAGGGCCCAAAAACATTCAGTACTTC

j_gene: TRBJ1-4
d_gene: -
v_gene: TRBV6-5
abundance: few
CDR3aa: CASKPGLSNEKLFF
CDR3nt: TGTGCCAGCAAACCGGGACTGAGTAATGAAAAACTGTTTTTT

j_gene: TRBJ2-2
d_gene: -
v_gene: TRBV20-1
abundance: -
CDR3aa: CSAPDSPGELFF
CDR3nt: TGCAGTGCTCCGGACAGTCCCGGGGAGCTGTTTTTT

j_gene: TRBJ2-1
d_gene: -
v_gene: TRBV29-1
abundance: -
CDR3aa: CSVSQGVGQFF
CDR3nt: TGCAGCGTTAGTCAAGGAGTGGGGCAGTTCTTC

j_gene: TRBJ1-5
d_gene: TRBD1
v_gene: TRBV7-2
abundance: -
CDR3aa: CASSIWTGKTQHPQHF
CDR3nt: TGTGCCAGCAGCATCTGGACAGGGAAAACCCAACATCCCCAGCATTTT

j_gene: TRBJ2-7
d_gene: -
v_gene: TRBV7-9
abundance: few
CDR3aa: CASSFRDFSYEQYF
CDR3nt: TGTGCCAGCAGCTTTAGGGACTTCTCCTACGAGCAGTACTTC

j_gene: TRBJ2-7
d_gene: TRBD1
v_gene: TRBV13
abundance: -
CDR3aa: CASSLGDRGIRAEQYF
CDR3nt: TGTGCCAGCAGCTTAGGGGACAGGGGGATTCGGGCGGAGCAGTACTTC

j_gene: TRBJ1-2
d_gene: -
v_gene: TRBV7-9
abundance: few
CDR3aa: CASSLIGPPGDGYTF
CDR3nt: TGTGCCAGCAGCTTAATCGGTCCACCGGGAGATGGCTACACCTTC

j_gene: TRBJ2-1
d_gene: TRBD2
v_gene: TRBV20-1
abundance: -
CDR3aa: CSARAGGRSSYNEQFF
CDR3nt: TGCAGTGCTAGAGCGGGGGGGCGGAGCTCCTACAATGAGCAGTTCTTC

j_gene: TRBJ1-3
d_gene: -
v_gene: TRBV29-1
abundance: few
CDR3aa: CSVVAPGDSGNTIYF
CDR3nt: TGCAGCGTTGTAGCTCCGGGGGACTCTGGAAACACCATATATTTT

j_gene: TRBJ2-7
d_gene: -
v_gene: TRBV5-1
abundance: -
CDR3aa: CASGDVGLIEQYF
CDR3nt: TGCGCCAGCGGGGATGTCGGGTTGATCGAGCAGTACTTC

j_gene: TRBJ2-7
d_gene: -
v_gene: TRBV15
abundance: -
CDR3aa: CATGGDNLNPYEQYF
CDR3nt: TGTGCCACCGGGGGGGACAACTTAAATCCCTACGAGCAGTACTTC

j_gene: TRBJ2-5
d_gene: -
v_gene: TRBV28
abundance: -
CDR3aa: CATHRDRVSGETQYF
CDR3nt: TGTGCCACCCACCGGGATAGGGTCTCTGGTGAGACCCAGTACTTC

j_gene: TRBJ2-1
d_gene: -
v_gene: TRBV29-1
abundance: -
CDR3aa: CSVESASSNEQFF
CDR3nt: TGCAGCGTTGAATCGGCCAGCAGCAATGAGCAGTTCTTC

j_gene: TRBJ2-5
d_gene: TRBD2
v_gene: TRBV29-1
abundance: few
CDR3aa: CSVRGLAGGPETQYF
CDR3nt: TGCAGCGTTAGAGGACTAGCGGGGGGGCCGGAGACCCAGTACTTC